The 9 T cell receptor beta chains reported below all come from one sample, sequenced in a study of CD8+CD57+ T cells in acquired aplastic anemia. Profiling that covered TCR beta VDJ and CDR3 relied on genomic DNA as its template. A single record per CDR3 protein comes from TCRdb applying MiXCR to the reads. The top ten clones hold around 4% of a sample with just over 400,000 distinct CDR3 sequences, 55% to 70% of them seen once. Sequencing was carried out using sorted CD4+, CD8+, or CD8+CD57+ T cells (not recorded which) from PBMCs. The source of these receptors is a human donor in good health, serving as a control.

There are many counts of this clonotype. The V call is TRBV29-1, the J call TRBJ1-1; D gene ambiguous. V shed 3 bases and J shed 3 bases, with 17 bases lying between them. This CDR3 has 15 residues. Germline V lookup: CDR1 SQVTM, CDR2 ANQGSEA. As DNA, the CDR3 is TGCAGCGTTGATGGTGGCCCAATCGTGGACACTGAAGCTTTCTTT. Amino acids: CSVDGGPIVDTEAFF.

The chain uses TRBV7-7 and TRBJ2-3; no clear D gene. This CDR3 has 15 amino acids. Germline-derived CDR1 and CDR2 are SSHAT and FNYEAQ (reference sequence). Between the trimmed V and J ends, which lost 1 base and 11 bases, there was a span of 19 bases. The CDR3 loop reads CASSLDVTRHNEQYF. The CDR3 DNA sequence: TGTGCCAGCAGCTTAGACGTAACCCGACACAATGAGCAGTATTTT.

This clonotype was seen at least ten times. The chain recombines TRBV6-5 with TRBJ1-5; weak D call: TRBD1 (6 bases). The CDR3 covers 12 residues. Between the trimmed V and J ends, which lost 6 bases and 7 bases, there was a span of 10 bases. Germline CDR1 is MNHEY and CDR2 is SVGAGI. The CDR3 DNA follows: TGTGCCAGCAGGCAACAGGGCCAGCCCCAGCATTTT. The encoded protein is CASRQQGQPQHF.

This clonotype occurred once. The J gene is TRBJ1-1, the V gene TRBV5-1, with no clear D. The CDR3 contains 13 residues. The ends were cut back, 1 base at V and 9 bases at J, with 13 bases in the middle. The V gene's germline CDR1 is SGHRS and CDR2 YFSETQ. CDR3: CASSLRRHGKAFF. The CDR3 DNA is TGCGCCAGCAGCTTGAGGAGGCACGGGAAAGCTTTCTTT.

This clonotype was counted ten times or more. V is TRBV6-5 and J is TRBJ1-4; 9 positions agree with TRBD1. This CDR3 is 15 amino acids long. Trimming at V came to 6 bases and at J to 8 bases, leaving 10 bases not matched to a gene. Germline-derived CDR1 and CDR2 are MNHEY and SVGAGI. CDR3 amino acids: CASSRAATGGEKLFF. The CDR3 DNA follows: TGTGCCAGCAGCCGTGCAGCGACAGGGGGGGAAAAACTGTTTTTT.

This clonotype was seen repeatedly, ten times or more. V gene TRBV10-3 combines with J gene TRBJ2-2; 8 bases agree with TRBD2. Germline V gives CDR1 ENHRY, CDR2 SYGVKD. V lost 4 bases, J lost 7 bases, and 11 bases stayed unmatched. This CDR3 is built from 16 residues. CDR3 loop: CAISAGGDVEDGELFF. The DNA for the CDR3 is TGTGCCATCAGTGCCGGGGGGGACGTAGAGGACGGGGAGCTGTTTTTT.

For the CDR3, the DNA is TGTGCCAGCAGGGGAGCGGACTCCTACGAGCAGTACTTC. Its translation: CASRGADSYEQYF. V gene TRBV9 combines with J gene TRBJ2-7; the D gene is possibly TRBD2 (5 bases). Trimming removed 5 bases from V and 0 bases from J, with 9 bases in between. This CDR3 contains 13 residues. Germline V lookup: CDR1 SGDLS, CDR2 YYNGEE.

This clonotype was observed a few times. One base away lies a much larger clone, so this may be a sequencing read error. This chain joins TRBV24-1 and TRBJ2-3; D is undetermined. The CDR3 is 14 amino acids. Looked up from germline, CDR1 is KGHDR and CDR2 is SFDVKD. The CDR3 DNA follows: TGTGCCAGCAGTGAACCTGCTGTTGCAGATACGCAGTATTTT. Protein sequence: CASSEPAVADTQYF.

The chain combines TRBV7-9 with TRBJ2-1; 11 bases are shared with TRBD2. There are 16 residues in the CDR3. The V gene end was trimmed by 2 bases and the J gene end by 12 bases; junction bases not matched to a gene: 12. The germline CDR1 and CDR2 sequences are SEHNR and FQNEAQ (reference sequence). CDR3 amino acids: CASSLFVRLAGTMQFF. Here the CDR3 DNA reads TGTGCCAGCAGCTTATTTGTGCGACTAGCGGGGACAATGCAGTTCTTC.